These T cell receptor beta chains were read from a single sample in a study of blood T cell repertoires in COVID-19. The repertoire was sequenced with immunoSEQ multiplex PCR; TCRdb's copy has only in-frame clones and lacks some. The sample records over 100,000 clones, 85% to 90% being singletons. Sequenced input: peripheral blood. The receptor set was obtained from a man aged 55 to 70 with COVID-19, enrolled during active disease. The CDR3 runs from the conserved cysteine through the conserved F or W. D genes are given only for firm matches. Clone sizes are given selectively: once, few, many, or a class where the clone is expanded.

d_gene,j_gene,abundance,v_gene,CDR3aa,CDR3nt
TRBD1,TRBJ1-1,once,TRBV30,CAWTRDRNTEAFF,TGTGCCTGGACACGGGACAGGAACACTGAAGCTTTCTTT
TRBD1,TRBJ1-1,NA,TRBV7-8,CASSLVNRGPNTEAFF,TGTGCCAGCAGCTTAGTAAACAGGGGACCCAACACTGAAGCTTTCTTT
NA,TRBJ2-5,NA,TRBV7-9,CASSLGDTYQETQYF,TGTGCCAGCAGCTTAGGGGACACCTACCAAGAGACCCAGTACTTC
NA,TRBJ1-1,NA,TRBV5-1,CASSLDPGMNTEAFF,TGCGCCAGCAGCCTCGACCCAGGAATGAACACTGAAGCTTTCTTT
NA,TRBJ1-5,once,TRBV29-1,CSVALGHSNQPQHF,TGCAGCGTTGCATTGGGACATAGCAATCAGCCCCAGCATTTT
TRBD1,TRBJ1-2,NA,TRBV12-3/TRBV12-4,CASRDSLNYGYTF,TGTGCCAGCCGGGACAGCCTTAACTATGGCTACACCTTC
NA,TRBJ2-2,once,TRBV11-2,CASSRVGSPGELFF,TGTGCCAGCAGTCGTGTGGGGAGTCCCGGGGAGCTGTTTTTT
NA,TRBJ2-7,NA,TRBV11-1,CASSTLSGGLYEQYF,TGTGCCAGCAGCACCCTAAGTGGTGGACTCTACGAGCAGTACTTC
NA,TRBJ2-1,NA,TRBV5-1,CASSFWRDHEQFF,TGCGCCAGCAGCTTTTGGAGGGACCATGAGCAGTTCTTC
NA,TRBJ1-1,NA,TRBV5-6,CASSLASVVGGAFF,TGTGCCAGCAGCTTGGCCTCAGTGGTCGGCGGAGCTTTCTTT
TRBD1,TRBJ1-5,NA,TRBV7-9,CASSLGQGGPPQHF,TGTGCCAGCAGCTTAGGACAGGGCGGGCCGCCCCAGCATTTT
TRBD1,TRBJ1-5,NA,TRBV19,CASSSTGGQPQHF,TGTGCCAGTAGTTCCACAGGGGGACAGCCCCAGCATTTT
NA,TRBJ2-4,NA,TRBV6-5,CASSYKGRDKNIQYF,TGTGCCAGCAGTTACAAGGGGCGCGACAAAAACATTCAGTACTTC
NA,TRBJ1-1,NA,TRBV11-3,CASSYTTNTEAFF,TGTGCCAGCAGCTATACAACGAACACTGAAGCTTTCTTT
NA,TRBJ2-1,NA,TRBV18,CASSLTAGQAYNEQFF,TGTGCCAGCTCACTCACTGCGGGGCAGGCCTACAATGAGCAGTTCTTC
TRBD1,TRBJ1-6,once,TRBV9,CASSTDRVSPLHF,TGTGCCAGCAGCACGGACAGGGTTTCACCCCTCCACTTT
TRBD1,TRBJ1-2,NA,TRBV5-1,CASSLSQGAVNYGYTF,TGCGCCAGCAGCTTGTCGCAGGGGGCCGTGAACTATGGCTACACCTTC
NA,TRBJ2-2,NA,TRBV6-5,CASSPGQTHTGELFF,TGTGCCAGCAGCCCCGGACAAACGCACACCGGGGAGCTGTTTTTT
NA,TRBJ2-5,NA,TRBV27,CASSLRTNRQETQYF,TGTGCCAGCAGTTTGAGGACAAATCGGCAGGAGACCCAGTACTTC
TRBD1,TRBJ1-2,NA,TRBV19,CASSPGGASYGYTF,TGTGCCAGTAGTCCAGGGGGCGCAAGCTATGGCTACACCTTC
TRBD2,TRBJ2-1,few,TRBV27,CASSLPGLAGVGQFF,TGTGCCAGCAGTTTGCCGGGACTAGCGGGGGTGGGGCAGTTCTTC
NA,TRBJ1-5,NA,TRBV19,CASSRQTGMSNQPQHF,TGTGCCAGTAGTCGTCAAACGGGTATGAGCAATCAGCCCCAGCATTTT
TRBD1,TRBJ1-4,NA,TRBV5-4,CASSTGGGARTNEKLFF,TGTGCCAGCAGCACCGGAGGGGGCGCGAGGACTAATGAAAAACTGTTTTTT
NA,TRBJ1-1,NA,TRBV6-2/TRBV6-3,CASSYAGLPRPEAFF,TGTGCCAGCAGTTACGCGGGACTTCCGAGGCCTGAAGCTTTCTTT
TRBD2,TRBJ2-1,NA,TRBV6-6,CASSLPSFSGGTYNEQFF,TGTGCCAGCAGTCTACCATCATTTAGCGGGGGGACCTACAATGAGCAGTTCTTC
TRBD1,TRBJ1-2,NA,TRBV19,CATQTGVYGYTF,TGTGCCACCCAGACAGGGGTGTATGGCTACACCTTC
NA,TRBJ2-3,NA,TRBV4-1,CASSVQILGTRTQYF,TGCGCCAGCAGCGTACAAATACTAGGGACTCGTACGCAGTATTTT
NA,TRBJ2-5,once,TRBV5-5,CASSLAVGRETQYF,TGTGCCAGCAGCTTGGCCGTGGGGCGGGAGACCCAGTACTTC